This record covers a single T cell receptor (beta chain). This clone's antigen is unknown. No base-level quality is on record; no much larger clone is a single base apart. Inclusive of the bounding cysteine and phenylalanine, the CDR3 is 15 residues long. Solely the CDR3 DNA is kept, with 45 bases framed from the first base. At the junction V is shortened by 0 bases and J by 7 bases, with 14 bases in between. The CDR1 and CDR2 encoded by the germline V gene are SGHRS and YFSETQ. Sorted unstimulated T cells and proliferating T cells recovered from mixed lymphocyte reactions were subjected to TCRbeta CDR3 sequencing. Fresh whole blood from ten HLA-typed healthy donors was used as the source from which PBMCs were isolated. To map where alloreactive clones came from, CD4+ non-regulatory T cells in the unstimulated state were FACS-sorted. Receptor libraries were prepared by the immunoSEQ multiplex PCR assay. Roughly 100,000 TCR templates per sample were assayed on the deep sequencing platform. Genomic DNA extracted from sorted T cells was used for TCRbeta CDR3 sequencing. Per the original workflow: The R programming language was used for clonal analysis of the TCRbeta CDR3 data. Alloreactive CD4+ and CD8+ clones were defined by comparing unstimulated samples with post-reaction CFSE-low samples. Regulatory or non-regulatory origin was assigned to alloreactive CD4+ clones by matching of sequences to sorted unstimulated Treg and non-Treg repertoires. TCRdb provides this immuneACCESS table in a form limited to in-frame rearrangements. Some clones are lacking; in checked studies, under half of them reflect an unresolved V gene, and why the rest are absent is not known. V, J and clone size are taken as reported in that table, and D and trimming were inferred from the DNA itself. The sample contains about 120,000 clones, about 94% of them found a single time. Over 0.15% of the sample is taken by the ten largest.

The data belong to a study of siplizumab effects on memory and regulatory T cells (dated by TCRdb to the late 2010s). About the study as a whole: The study examined how the anti-CD2 antibody siplizumab affects alloreactive T-cell subsets in allogeneic mixed lymphocyte reactions built from human PBMCs. Overall results and qualifications from the work: Among mappable alloreactive CD4+ clones, an average Treg-derived fraction of almost 70% was observed with siplizumab, compared with 26.9% in control reactions. Because sequences at frequencies below about 10^-5 were poorly captured, only a minor fraction of alloreactive clones could be mapped back to unstimulated subsets. Siplizumab significantly lowered the cumulative frequency of alloreactive sequences that could be traced to unstimulated CD4+ memory T cells. Whether proliferating Tregs from siplizumab cultures actually had suppressive function was not functionally confirmed. Unstimulated naive T cells appeared more diverse than memory T cells, and naive cells seemed to contribute substantially to the alloresponse. About 80-96% of proliferating CD4+ or CD8+ clones could not be given a naive or memory phenotype.

The source of this sequence is a human donor in good health. Input material: non-Treg CD4+ T cells sorted from blood. The cell subset or site tag for this specimen amounts to: FACS-sorted unstimulated CD4+ non-regulatory T cells. The chain uses TRBV5-1 and TRBJ2-1; the D call is tentative, TRBD1 or TRBD2, as each matches 5 bases. The CDR3 sequence is CASSLEGSPWNEQFF. The DNA sequence reads TGCGCCAGCAGCTTGGAGGGGAGCCCTTGGAATGAGCAGTTCTTC.